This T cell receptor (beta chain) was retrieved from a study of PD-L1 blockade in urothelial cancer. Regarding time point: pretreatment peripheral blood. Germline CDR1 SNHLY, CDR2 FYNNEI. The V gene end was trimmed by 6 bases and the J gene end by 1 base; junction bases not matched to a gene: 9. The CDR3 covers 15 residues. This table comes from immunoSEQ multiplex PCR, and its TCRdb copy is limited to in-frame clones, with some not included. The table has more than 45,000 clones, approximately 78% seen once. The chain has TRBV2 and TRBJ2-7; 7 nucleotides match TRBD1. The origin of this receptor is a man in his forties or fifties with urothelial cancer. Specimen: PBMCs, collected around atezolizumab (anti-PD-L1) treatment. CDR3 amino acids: CASSPQTGASYEQYF. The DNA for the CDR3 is TGTGCCAGCAGCCCCCAAACAGGGGCTTCCTACGAGCAGTACTTC.